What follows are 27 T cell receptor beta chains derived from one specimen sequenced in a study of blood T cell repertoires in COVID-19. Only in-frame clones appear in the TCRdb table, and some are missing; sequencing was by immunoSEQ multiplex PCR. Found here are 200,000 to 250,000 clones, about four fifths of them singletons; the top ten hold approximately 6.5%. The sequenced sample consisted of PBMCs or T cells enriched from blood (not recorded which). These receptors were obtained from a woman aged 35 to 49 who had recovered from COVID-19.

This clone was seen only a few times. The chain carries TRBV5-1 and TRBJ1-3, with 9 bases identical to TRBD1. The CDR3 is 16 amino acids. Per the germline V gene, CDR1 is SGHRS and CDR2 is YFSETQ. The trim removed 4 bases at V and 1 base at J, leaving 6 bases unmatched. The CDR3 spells CASSPQTGGSGNTIYF. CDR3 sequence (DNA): TGCGCCAGCAGCCCCCAGACAGGGGGTTCTGGAAACACCATATATTTT.

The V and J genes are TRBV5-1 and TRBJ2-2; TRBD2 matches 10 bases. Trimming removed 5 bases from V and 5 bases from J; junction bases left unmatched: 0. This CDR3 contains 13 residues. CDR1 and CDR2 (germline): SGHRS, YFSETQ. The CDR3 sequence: CASRLAGTGELFF. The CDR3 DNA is TGCGCCAGCAGACTAGCGGGGACCGGGGAGCTGTTTTTT.

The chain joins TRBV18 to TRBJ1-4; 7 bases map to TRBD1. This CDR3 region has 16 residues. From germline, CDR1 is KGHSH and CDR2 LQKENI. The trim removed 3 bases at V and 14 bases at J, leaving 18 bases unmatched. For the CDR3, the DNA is TGTGCCAGCTCACCGGACTCCACGCCGGGACAGCCAATTCTGTTTTTT. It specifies CASSPDSTPGQPILFF.

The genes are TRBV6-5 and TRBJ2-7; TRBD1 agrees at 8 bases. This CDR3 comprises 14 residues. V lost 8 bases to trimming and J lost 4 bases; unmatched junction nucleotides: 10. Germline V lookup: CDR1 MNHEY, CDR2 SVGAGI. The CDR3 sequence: CASSKGQEGYEQYV. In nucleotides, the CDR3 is TGTGCCAGCTCCAAGGGACAGGAGGGGTACGAGCAGTACGTC.

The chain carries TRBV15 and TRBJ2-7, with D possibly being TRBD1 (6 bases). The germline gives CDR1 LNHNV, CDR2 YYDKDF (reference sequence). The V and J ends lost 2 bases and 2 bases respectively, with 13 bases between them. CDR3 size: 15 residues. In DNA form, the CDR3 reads TGTGCCACCAGCAGACCCCGGGACACTACCTACGAGCAGTACTTC. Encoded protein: CATSRPRDTTYEQYF.

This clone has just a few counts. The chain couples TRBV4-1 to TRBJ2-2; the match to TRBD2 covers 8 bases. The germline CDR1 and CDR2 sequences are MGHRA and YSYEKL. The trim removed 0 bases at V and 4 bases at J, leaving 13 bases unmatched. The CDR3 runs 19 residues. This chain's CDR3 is CASSQDLGTSGSSTGELFF. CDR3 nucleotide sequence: TGCGCCAGCAGCCAAGATCTAGGAACTAGCGGAAGTTCCACCGGGGAGCTGTTTTTT.

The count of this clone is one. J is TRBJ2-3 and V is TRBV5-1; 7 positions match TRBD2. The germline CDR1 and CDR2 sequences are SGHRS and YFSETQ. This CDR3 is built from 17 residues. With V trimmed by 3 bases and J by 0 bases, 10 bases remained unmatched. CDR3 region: CASSSTKLATSTDTQYF. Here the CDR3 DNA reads TGCGCCAGCAGCTCCACTAAACTAGCGACTAGCACAGATACGCAGTATTTT.

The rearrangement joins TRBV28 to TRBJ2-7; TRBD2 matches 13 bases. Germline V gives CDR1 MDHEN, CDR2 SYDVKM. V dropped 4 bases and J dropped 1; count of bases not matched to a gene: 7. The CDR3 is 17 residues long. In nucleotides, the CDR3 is TGTGCCAGCAGTTCTCCTCGGACTAGCGGGAGTTCCTACGAGCAGTACGTC. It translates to CASSSPRTSGSSYEQYV.

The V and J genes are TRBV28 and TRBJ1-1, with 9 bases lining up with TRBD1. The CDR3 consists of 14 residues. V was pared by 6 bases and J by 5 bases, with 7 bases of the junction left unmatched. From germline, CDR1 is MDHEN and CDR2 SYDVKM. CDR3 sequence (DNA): TGTGCCAGCAGACCGGGACAGGGTCGGACTGAAGCTTTCTTT. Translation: CASRPGQGRTEAFF.

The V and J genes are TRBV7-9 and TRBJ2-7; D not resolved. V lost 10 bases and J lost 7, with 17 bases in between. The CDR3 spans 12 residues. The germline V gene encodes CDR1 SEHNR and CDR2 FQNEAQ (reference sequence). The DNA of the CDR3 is TGTGCCACCCAGCGTAGTCTTGGGGAGCAGTACTTC. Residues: CATQRSLGEQYF.

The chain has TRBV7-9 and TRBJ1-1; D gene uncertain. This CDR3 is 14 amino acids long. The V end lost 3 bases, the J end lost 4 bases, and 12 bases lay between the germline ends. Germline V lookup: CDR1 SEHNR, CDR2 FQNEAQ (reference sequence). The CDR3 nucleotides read TGTGCCAGCAGCTTCTTACCCGGAGGCACTGAAGCTTTCTTT. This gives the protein CASSFLPGGTEAFF.

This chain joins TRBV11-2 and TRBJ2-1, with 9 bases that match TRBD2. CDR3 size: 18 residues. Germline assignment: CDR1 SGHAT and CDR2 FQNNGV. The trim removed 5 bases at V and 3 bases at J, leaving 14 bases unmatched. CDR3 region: CASSQRAIAGAHYNEQFF. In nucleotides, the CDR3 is TGTGCCAGCAGCCAAAGGGCCATAGCGGGAGCACACTACAATGAGCAGTTCTTC.

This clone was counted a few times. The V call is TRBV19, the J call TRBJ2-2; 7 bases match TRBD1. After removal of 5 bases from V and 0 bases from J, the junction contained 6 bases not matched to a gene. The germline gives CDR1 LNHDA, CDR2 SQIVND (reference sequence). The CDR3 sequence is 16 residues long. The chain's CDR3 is CASSPIGTANTGELFF. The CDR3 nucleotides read TGTGCCAGTAGTCCTATCGGGACAGCGAACACCGGGGAGCTGTTTTTT. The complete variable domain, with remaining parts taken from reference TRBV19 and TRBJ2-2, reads DGGITQSPKYLFRKEGQNVTLSCEQNLNHDAMYWYRQDPGQGLRLIYYSQIVNDFQKGDIAEGYSVSREKKESFPLTVTSAQKNPTAFYLCASSPIGTANTGELFFGEGSRLTVL.

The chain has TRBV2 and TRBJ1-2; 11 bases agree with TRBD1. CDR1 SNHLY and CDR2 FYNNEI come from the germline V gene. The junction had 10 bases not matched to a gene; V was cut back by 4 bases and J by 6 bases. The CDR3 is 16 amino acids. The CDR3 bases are TGTGCCAGCAGTGTTACCACTTGGACAGGGGGCGATGGCTACACCTTC. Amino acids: CASSVTTWTGGDGYTF.

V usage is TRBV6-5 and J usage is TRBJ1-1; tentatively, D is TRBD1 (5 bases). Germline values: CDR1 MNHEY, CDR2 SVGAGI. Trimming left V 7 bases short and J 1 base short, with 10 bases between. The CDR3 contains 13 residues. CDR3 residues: CASNQGENTEAFF. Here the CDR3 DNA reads TGTGCCAGCAACCAAGGGGAGAACACTGAAGCTTTCTTT.

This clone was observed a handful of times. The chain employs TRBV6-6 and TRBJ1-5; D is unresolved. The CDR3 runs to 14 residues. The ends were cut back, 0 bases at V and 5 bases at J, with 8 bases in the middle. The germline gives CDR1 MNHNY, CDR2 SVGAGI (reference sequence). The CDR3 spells CASSYSSVYQPQHF. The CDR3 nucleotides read TGTGCCAGCAGTTACTCGTCAGTTTATCAGCCCCAGCATTTT.

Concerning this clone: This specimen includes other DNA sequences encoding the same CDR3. CDR3 coding DNA: TGTGCCAGCAGTTTGGGAGGGGGGACTGAAGCTTTCTTT. It yields the protein CASSLGGGTEAFF. This sequence joins TRBV12-3 or TRBV12-4 and TRBJ1-1; tentatively, D is TRBD1 (6 bases). Trimming took off 3 bases at V and 5 bases at J, with 10 bases between the two ends. This CDR3 comprises 13 residues.

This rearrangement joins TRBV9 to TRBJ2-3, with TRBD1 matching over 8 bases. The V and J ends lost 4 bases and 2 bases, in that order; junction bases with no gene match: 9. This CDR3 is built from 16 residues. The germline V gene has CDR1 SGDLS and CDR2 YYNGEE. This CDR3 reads CASSPRDRSFTDTQYF. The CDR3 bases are TGTGCCAGCAGCCCTCGGGACAGGTCCTTCACAGATACGCAGTATTTT.

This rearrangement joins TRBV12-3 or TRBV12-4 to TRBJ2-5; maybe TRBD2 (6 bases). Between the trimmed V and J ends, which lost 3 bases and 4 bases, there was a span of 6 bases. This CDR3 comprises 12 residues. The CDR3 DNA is TGTGCCAGCAGTTTCGGGGGAGAGACCCAGTACTTC. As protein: CASSFGGETQYF.

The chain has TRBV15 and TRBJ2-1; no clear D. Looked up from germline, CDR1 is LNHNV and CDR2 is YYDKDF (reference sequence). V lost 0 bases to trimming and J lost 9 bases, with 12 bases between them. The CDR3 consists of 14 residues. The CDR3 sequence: CATSRDLVAGEQFF. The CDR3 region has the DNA TGTGCCACCAGCAGAGATTTGGTAGCCGGTGAGCAGTTCTTC.

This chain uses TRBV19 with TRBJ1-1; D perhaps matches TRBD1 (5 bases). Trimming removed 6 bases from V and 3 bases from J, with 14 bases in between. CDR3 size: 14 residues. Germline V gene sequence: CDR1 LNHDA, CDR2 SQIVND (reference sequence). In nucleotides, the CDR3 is TGTGCCAGTAGAAACTGGACACCTGACACTGAAGCTTTCTTT. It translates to CASRNWTPDTEAFF.

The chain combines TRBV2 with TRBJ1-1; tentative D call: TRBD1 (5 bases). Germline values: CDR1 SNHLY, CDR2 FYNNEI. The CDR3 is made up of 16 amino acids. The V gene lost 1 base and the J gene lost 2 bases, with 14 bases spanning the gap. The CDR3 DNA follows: TGTGCCAGCAGTGAAGTAGAGGGGAGGGTCAACACTGAAGCTTTCTTT. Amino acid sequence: CASSEVEGRVNTEAFF.

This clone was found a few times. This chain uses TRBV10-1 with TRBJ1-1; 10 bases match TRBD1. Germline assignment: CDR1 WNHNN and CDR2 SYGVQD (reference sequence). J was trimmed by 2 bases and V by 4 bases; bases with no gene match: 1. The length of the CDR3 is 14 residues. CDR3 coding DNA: TGCGCCAGCAGTGGGACAGGGGGAAACACTGAAGCTTTCTTT. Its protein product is CASSGTGGNTEAFF.

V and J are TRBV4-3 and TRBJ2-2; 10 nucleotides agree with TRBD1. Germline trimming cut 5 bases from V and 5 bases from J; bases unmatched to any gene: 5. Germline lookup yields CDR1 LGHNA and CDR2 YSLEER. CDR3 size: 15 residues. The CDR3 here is CASSEGTGATGELFF. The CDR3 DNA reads TGCGCCAGCAGCGAGGGGACAGGGGCGACCGGGGAGCTGTTTTTT.

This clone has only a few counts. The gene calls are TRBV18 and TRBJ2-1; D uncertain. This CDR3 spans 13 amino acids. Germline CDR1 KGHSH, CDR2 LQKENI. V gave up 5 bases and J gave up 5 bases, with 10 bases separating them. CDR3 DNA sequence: TGTGCCAGCTCAACCGACTGGAACAATGAGCAGTTCTTC. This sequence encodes CASSTDWNNEQFF.

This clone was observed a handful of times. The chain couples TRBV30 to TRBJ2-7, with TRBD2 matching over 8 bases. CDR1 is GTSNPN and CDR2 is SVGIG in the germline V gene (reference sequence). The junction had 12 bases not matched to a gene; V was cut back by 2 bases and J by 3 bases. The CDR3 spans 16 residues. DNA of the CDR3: TGTGCCTGGAGTCCAAAGACCGGGAGCGGGAGCTACGAGCAGTACGTC. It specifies CAWSPKTGSGSYEQYV.

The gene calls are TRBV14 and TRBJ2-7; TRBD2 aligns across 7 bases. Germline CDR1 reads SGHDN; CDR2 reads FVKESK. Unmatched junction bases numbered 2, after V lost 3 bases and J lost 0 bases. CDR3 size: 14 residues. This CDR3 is CASSQTSFSYEQYF. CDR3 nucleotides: TGTGCCAGCAGCCAGACTAGCTTCTCCTACGAGCAGTACTTC.